Shown below are 19 T cell receptor beta chains from a single sample sequenced in a study of response to subunit inactivated influenza vaccine. TCRdb reprocessed the RT-PCR reads via MiXCR and lists one record per CDR3 protein. The repertoire holds around 170,000 distinct CDR3 sequences, with roughly 10% as singletons. Sequenced material: CD8+ T cells sorted from PBMCs, taken approximately 25 months after vaccination. The receptors stem from a man between 45 and 75 years old who received an inactivated influenza vaccine.

This clonotype turned up a few times. The chain employs TRBV27 and TRBJ2-2; D not resolved. The ends were cut back, 7 bases at V and 0 bases at J, with 9 bases in the middle. CDR1 and CDR2 from the germline V gene are MNHEY and SMNVEV (reference sequence). CDR3 length: 14 amino acids. CDR3 residues: CASNPGPNTGELFF. The CDR3 region has the DNA TGTGCCAGCAACCCCGGGCCGAACACCGGGGAGCTGTTTTTT.

This clonotype was seen at least ten times. The rearrangement uses TRBV24-1 and TRBJ2-1; 7 positions match TRBD1. CDR1 and CDR2 (germline): KGHDR, SFDVKD. This CDR3 region has 15 residues. V trimming: 5 bases; J trimming: 3 bases; junction bases outside the gene matches: 6. This chain's CDR3 is CATSARDSYYNEQFF. The CDR3 DNA follows: TGTGCCACCAGTGCCCGGGACAGTTACTACAATGAGCAGTTCTTC.

This clonotype was detected a few times. This rearrangement joins TRBV9 to TRBJ2-7; 11 bases fit TRBD2. Germline CDR1 SGDLS, CDR2 YYNGEE. The CDR3 covers 17 residues. After removal of 4 bases from V and 5 bases from J, the junction contained 14 bases not matched to a gene. The CDR3 DNA follows: TGTGCCAGCAGCCCTAGCCCCCGACTAGCGGGGAGCGACGAGCAGTACTTC. Translation: CASSPSPRLAGSDEQYF.

This clonotype was counted at least ten times. This chain links TRBV29-1 with TRBJ2-3, with D possibly being TRBD2 (6 bases). V gave up 3 bases and J gave up 4 bases, with 17 bases separating them. The CDR3 runs to 15 residues. Germline-derived CDR1 and CDR2 are SQVTM and ANQGSEA. The CDR3 here is CSVEVAGRNPDTQYF. The CDR3 nucleotides read TGCAGCGTTGAGGTGGCGGGAAGAAACCCAGATACGCAGTATTTT.

This chain uses TRBV14 with TRBJ2-3; D is unclear. V was trimmed by 1 base and J by 0 bases, leaving 8 bases between them. The CDR3 contains 15 residues. The V gene's germline CDR1 is SGHDN and CDR2 FVKESK. The CDR3 is CASSQGLKSTDTQYF. The CDR3 bases are TGTGCCAGCAGCCAAGGACTGAAAAGCACAGATACGCAGTATTTT.

The table lists this clonotype with a few counts. The V call is TRBV9, the J call TRBJ1-3, with D uncertain. The V end was cut by 5 bases, the J end by 4 bases, with 10 bases between. The CDR3 length is 13 residues. The V gene's germline CDR1 is SGDLS and CDR2 YYNGEE. CDR3 in amino acids: CASRAKSGNTIYF. CDR3 coding DNA: TGTGCCAGCAGGGCGAAGTCGGGAAACACCATATATTTT.

This clonotype was recorded many times. V and J are TRBV7-8 and TRBJ1-1; 8 nucleotides agree with TRBD1. This CDR3 is 14 amino acids long. The V gene end was trimmed by 6 bases and the J gene end by 5 bases; junction bases not matched to a gene: 8. Germline V gene sequence: CDR1 SGHVS, CDR2 FQNEAQ. The CDR3 spells CASRAGQGRTEAFF. Written as DNA, the CDR3 is TGTGCCAGCAGAGCCGGACAGGGCCGGACTGAAGCTTTCTTT.

This clonotype was seen a handful of times. V usage is TRBV7-8 and J usage is TRBJ2-1; 11 bases align to TRBD2. V trimming: 9 bases; J trimming: 8 bases; junction bases outside the gene matches: 15. The germline CDR1 and CDR2 sequences are SGHVS and FQNEAQ. The CDR3 contains 16 residues. CDR3 nucleotides: TGTGCCAGTGCCCTTAGCGGGAGGGCCCTCTTAGATGAGCAGTTCTTC. Encoded protein: CASALSGRALLDEQFF.

The V and J genes are TRBV4-3 and TRBJ2-5, with D tentatively TRBD1 or TRBD2 (5 bases each). Deletions cut 1 base from V and 4 bases from J, with 16 bases between. The CDR3 has 16 residues. CDR1 and CDR2 from the germline V gene are LGHNA and YSLEER. The CDR3 spells CASSQAGANGRETQYF. In nucleotides, the CDR3 is TGCGCCAGCAGCCAAGCCGGGGCGAACGGTCGAGAGACCCAGTACTTC.

This clonotype was detected many times. V gene TRBV5-1 combines with J gene TRBJ1-1; the D is unclear. This CDR3 is built from 14 residues. V was pared by 2 bases and J by 0 bases, with 8 bases between. Germline loops: CDR1 SGHRS, CDR2 YFSETQ. CDR3 sequence reads: CASSFDDLNTEAFF. The DNA for the CDR3 is TGCGCCAGCAGCTTCGACGACTTGAACACTGAAGCTTTCTTT.

In its sample, this clonotype was seen a few times. The V call is TRBV12-3 or TRBV12-4, the J call TRBJ1-2; weak D call: TRBD1 (5 bases). With 4 bases removed from V and 1 base from J, the gap between germline ends came to 7 bases. CDR3 length: 13 residues. CDR3 amino acids: CASSWGSNYGYTF. DNA for the CDR3: TGTGCCAGCAGTTGGGGCAGTAACTATGGCTACACCTTC.

A word on this clonotype: An end of the junction differs from the germline gene, which may be a read error. The V and J genes are TRBV5-6 and TRBJ2-7, with D tentatively TRBD2 (6 bases). Germline V lookup: CDR1 SGHDT, CDR2 YYEEEE. The CDR3 runs to 14 residues. CDR3 region: CAISPGTPSGEQYF. CDR3 DNA: TGTGCCATCAGCCCCGGGACTCCCAGCGGCGAGCAGTACTTC. The variable domain in full, completed from reference TRBV5-6 and TRBJ2-7, reads DAGVTQSPTHLIKTRGQQVTLRCSPKSGHDTVSWYQQALGQGPQFIFQYYEEEERQRGNFPDRFSGHQFPNYSSELNVNALLLGDSALYLCAISPGTPSGEQYFGPGTRLTVT.

The gene calls are TRBV3-1 and TRBJ2-7; 10 bases line up with TRBD1. This CDR3 has 15 residues. Germline trimming cut 1 base from V and 5 bases from J; bases unmatched to any gene: 5. Germline V CDR1 and CDR2: LGHDT, YNNKEL (reference sequence). The DNA for the CDR3 is TGTGCCAGCAGCCAAGGACAGGGGGCTCACCACGAGCAGTACTTC. Amino acid sequence: CASSQGQGAHHEQYF.

This clonotype came up many times. The gene calls are TRBV25-1 and TRBJ1-2; tentative D call: TRBD1 (6 bases). V was clipped by 1 base and J by 4 bases, with 13 bases between them. Germline assignment: CDR1 MGHDK and CDR2 SYGVNS. CDR3 size: 15 residues. CDR3 sequence: CASSESGRGGYGYTF. CDR3 DNA: TGTGCCAGCAGTGAATCTGGCAGGGGCGGCTATGGCTACACCTTC.

This clonotype has just a few counts. V usage is TRBV2 and J usage is TRBJ2-7, with 8 bases lining up with TRBD1. V lost 7 bases to trimming and J lost 7 bases; unmatched junction nucleotides: 9. The CDR3 runs 13 residues. Germline V CDR1 and CDR2: SNHLY, FYNNEI. The CDR3 DNA is TGTGCCAGCACTTGGCAGGGGGCTGAGGAGCAGTACTTC. It encodes CASTWQGAEEQYF.

This clonotype was seen many times. V is TRBV9 and J is TRBJ2-2, with 8 bases matching TRBD1. Trimming at V came to 4 bases and at J to 7 bases, leaving 9 bases not matched to a gene. Per germline, CDR1 SGDLS and CDR2 YYNGEE. This CDR3 contains 15 residues. The CDR3 reads CASSPGQGTFGELFF. CDR3 DNA sequence: TGTGCCAGCAGCCCCGGACAGGGTACATTCGGGGAGCTGTTTTTT.

This clonotype was counted a few times. Written as DNA, the CDR3 is TGCAGTGGACCGGGAGCTCTACTACAAGTTCCCACAGATACGCAGTATTTT. This encodes CSGPGALLQVPTDTQYF. The chain is built from TRBV20-1 and TRBJ2-3; D is possibly TRBD2 (6 bases). The germline CDR1 and CDR2 sequences are DFQATT and SNEGSKA (reference sequence). V gave up 7 bases and J gave up 2 bases, with 25 bases separating them. The CDR3 is 17 amino acids.

This clonotype showed up many times. The chain has TRBV9 and TRBJ2-5; 7 bases line up with TRBD1. V lost 4 bases and J lost 1; bases outside the gene matches: 4. The CDR3 has 14 amino acids. The V gene's germline CDR1 is SGDLS and CDR2 YYNGEE. The CDR3 loop is CASSTGTVQETQYF. CDR3 sequence (DNA): TGTGCCAGCAGCACTGGGACAGTCCAAGAGACCCAGTACTTC.

This clonotype turned up a few times. The DNA for the CDR3 is TGTGCCACCAGCGGGACTGCTGGAAACACCATATATTTT. As protein: CATSGTAGNTIYF. The chain has TRBV15 and TRBJ1-3, with D perhaps TRBD1 (5 bases). The germline CDR1 and CDR2 sequences are LNHNV and YYDKDF (reference sequence). The CDR3 extends over 13 amino acids. V dropped 5 bases and J dropped 2 bases, with 7 bases sitting between them.